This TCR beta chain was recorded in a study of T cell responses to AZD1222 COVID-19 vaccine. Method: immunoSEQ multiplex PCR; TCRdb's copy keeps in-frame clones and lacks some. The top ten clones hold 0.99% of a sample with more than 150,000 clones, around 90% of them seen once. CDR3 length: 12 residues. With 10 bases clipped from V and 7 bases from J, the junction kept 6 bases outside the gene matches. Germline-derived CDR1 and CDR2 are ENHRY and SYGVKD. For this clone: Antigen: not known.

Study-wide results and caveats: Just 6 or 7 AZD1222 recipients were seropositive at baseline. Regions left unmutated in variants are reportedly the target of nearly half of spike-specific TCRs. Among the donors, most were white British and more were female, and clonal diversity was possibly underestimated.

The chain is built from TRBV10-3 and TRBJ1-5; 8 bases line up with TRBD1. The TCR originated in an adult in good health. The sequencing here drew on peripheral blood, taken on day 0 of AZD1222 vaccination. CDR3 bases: TGTGCCACCAGGGGGCAGGAGCAGCCCCAGCATTTT. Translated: CATRGQEQPQHF.